The clone carrying this TCR beta chain was seen more than once but under ten times. This sample is drawn from a study of blood T cell repertoires in COVID-19. Study as a whole: Nucleic acid was either cDNA or gDNA, and it came from T cells, B-cell-depleted T cells, or PBMCs.

Sequencing was performed with immunoSEQ multiplex PCR; in TCRdb, only in-frame clones are kept and a portion is missing. There are 200,000 to 250,000 clones in the sample; roughly four fifths occur only once, and 2% to 2.5% lies in the top ten. The sequencing sample was made of peripheral blood. The origin of this receptor is a woman aged 55 to 70 with acute or convalescent COVID-19.

Written as DNA, the CDR3 is TGTGCCAGTAGTATTTGTTATGAGGCCCTGAACACTGAAGCTTTCTTT. It translates to CASSICYEALNTEAFF. The rearrangement uses TRBV19 and TRBJ1-1; no reliable D call. Germline CDR1 and CDR2: LNHDA and SQIVND (reference sequence). The CDR3 runs 16 residues. The germline V and J ends were trimmed by 3 bases and 0 bases, with 14 bases remaining between them.